The 14 T cell receptor beta chains given below trace back to one sample, sequenced in a study of breast tumors, draining lymph nodes, adjacent tissues. TCRdb re-derived calls from the multiplex PCR reads in MiXCR, one entry per CDR3 protein. The sample has about 270,000 distinct CDR3 sequences; around 30% are singletons. Axillary draining lymph nodes of breast cancer patients supplied the node samples. Sequencing was carried out using axillary lymph node tissue. The source is a female donor with breast cancer. Some clones in this sample may be carry-over from other donors' samples.

This clonotype was counted only a few times. The rearrangement links TRBV27 to TRBJ2-7, with 12 bases aligning to TRBD2. CDR1 and CDR2 (germline): MNHEY, SMNVEV (reference sequence). With V trimmed by 3 bases and J by 3 bases, 6 bases remained unmatched. CDR3 length equals 16 residues. The CDR3 nucleotides are TGTGCCAGCAGTTTTGGTCTAGCGGGAGGGGGCTACGAGCAGTACTTC. Translation: CASSFGLAGGGYEQYF.

This clonotype showed up many times. The rearrangement uses TRBV4-2 and TRBJ2-3; 12 bases line up with TRBD2. The J segment lost 1 base and the V segment lost 1 base, leaving 3 bases of the junction unmatched. The CDR3 is 17 amino acids. Per germline, CDR1 LGHNA and CDR2 YNFKEQ. The CDR3 bases are TGTGCCAGCAGCCAAGTGGCTAGCGGGAGGGGCACAGATACGCAGTATTTT. This encodes CASSQVASGRGTDTQYF.

The V and J genes are TRBV18 and TRBJ2-5; possible D gene TRBD2, 6 bases. The V end was cut by 6 bases, the J end by 4 bases, with 18 bases between. Germline V gene sequence: CDR1 KGHSH, CDR2 LQKENI. There are 15 residues in the CDR3. The DNA of the CDR3 is TGTGCCAGCTCTCTCTCGGGAGCGGAGGGAGAGACCCAGTACTTC. Protein sequence: CASSLSGAEGETQYF.

This clonotype was counted ten times or more. The chain combines TRBV10-3 with TRBJ2-1; TRBD2 agrees at 8 bases. The ends lost 7 bases at V and 6 bases at J; junction bases unmatched: 17. The CDR3 sequence is 17 residues long. Germline loops: CDR1 ENHRY, CDR2 SYGVKD. Here the CDR3 reads CAINGGGSGMVFNEQFF. DNA of the CDR3: TGTGCCATCAACGGGGGAGGTAGCGGGATGGTGTTCAATGAGCAGTTCTTC.

In this sample, this clonotype turned up many times. This chain uses TRBV11-2 with TRBJ2-5; D is uncertain. With 2 bases removed from V and 2 bases from J, the gap between germline ends came to 18 bases. The germline gives CDR1 SGHAT, CDR2 FQNNGV. There are 17 residues in the CDR3. CDR3 DNA: TGTGCCAGCAGCTTACTACCACGGCACGACGTACAAGAGACCCAGTACTTC. Translation gives CASSLLPRHDVQETQYF.

At least ten counts were recorded for this clonotype. V gene TRBV12-3 or TRBV12-4 combines with J gene TRBJ2-3, with 9 bases identical to TRBD2. With 3 bases clipped from V and 5 bases from J, the junction kept 9 bases outside the gene matches. This CDR3 region has 16 residues. CDR3 loop: CASSFLVAGVGDTQYF. CDR3 DNA: TGTGCCAGCAGTTTCTTAGTAGCGGGAGTTGGAGATACGCAGTATTTT.

In this sample, this clonotype turned up many times. This rearrangement joins TRBV6-6 to TRBJ2-7; 9 positions match TRBD1. Germline V lookup: CDR1 MNHNY, CDR2 SVGAGI (reference sequence). The CDR3 spans 17 residues. V dropped 5 bases and J dropped 1; count of bases not matched to a gene: 12. CDR3 coding DNA: TGTGCCAGCAGTCCAGCGACCGGGACAGGGCGATCCTACGAGCAGTACTTC. Protein: CASSPATGTGRSYEQYF.

This clonotype has a count of ten or more. The CDR3 coding sequence is TGTGCCAGCAGCCAGGGGACTAGCGTGGGTGAGACCCAGTACTTC. It encodes CASSQGTSVGETQYF. The chain links TRBV7-9 to TRBJ2-5; 10 nucleotides agree with TRBD2. J was trimmed by 5 bases and V by 5 bases; bases with no gene match: 8. Germline-derived CDR1 and CDR2 are SEHNR and FQNEAQ (reference sequence). The CDR3 has 15 amino acids.

The V and J genes are TRBV7-9 and TRBJ2-7; possibly TRBD1 for D (6 bases). Germline CDR1 and CDR2: SEHNR and FQNEAQ (reference sequence). CDR3 length: 14 residues. V dropped 4 bases and J dropped 5 bases, with 15 bases sitting between them. Here the CDR3 reads CASSSILQGHEQYF. The DNA of the CDR3 is TGTGCCAGCAGCTCAATTCTACAGGGTCACGAGCAGTACTTC.

Remarks on this clonotype: A much more abundant neighbour one base away suggests this may be a read error. The chain uses TRBV12-3 or TRBV12-4 and TRBJ2-3, with 10 bases lining up with TRBD2. J lost 4 bases, V lost 4 bases, and 5 bases had no gene match. The CDR3 spans 15 residues. The CDR3, as DNA: TGTGCCAGCAGTTCCCCAGCGGGAGGGGCAGATACGCAGTATTTT. Translation gives CASSSPAGGADTQYF.

This clonotype was counted between two and nine times. Being one base from a much bigger clone, this may be a read error. Lacking the conserved final phenylalanine or tryptophan, this CDR3 likely reflects a read error. The chain couples TRBV19 to TRBJ2-1; 8 positions match TRBD1. This CDR3 contains 16 residues. CDR1 is LNHDA and CDR2 is SQIVND in the germline V gene (reference sequence). The V and J ends lost 7 bases and 0 bases, in that order; junction bases with no gene match: 8. For the CDR3, the DNA is TGTGCCAGTAACCCGACAGGGGCACCCTCCTACAATGAGCAGTTCTCC. This sequence encodes CASNPTGAPSYNEQFS.

This rearrangement joins TRBV4-3 to TRBJ2-1; 10 bases align to TRBD2. CDR1 is LGHNA, CDR2 YSLEER, per germline. V was clipped by 4 bases and J by 0 bases; unmatched bases: 15. The CDR3 consists of 20 residues. In nucleotides, the CDR3 is TGCGCCAGCAGCCCCCACGTCCAAGCGGGAGGGGGTGGCTCCTACAATGAGCAGTTCTTC. Its translation is CASSPHVQAGGGGSYNEQFF.

This clonotype has a handful of counts. The genes are TRBV6-4 and TRBJ2-1, with 12 bases identical to TRBD2. The CDR3 is 16 amino acids. CDR1 MRHNA and CDR2 SNTAGT come from the germline V gene. V shed 5 bases and J 3 bases; nucleotides not matched to a gene: 5. CDR3: CASSQALAGGYNEQFF. The CDR3 region has the DNA TGTGCCAGCAGTCAAGCACTAGCGGGAGGCTACAATGAGCAGTTCTTC.

This clonotype appeared many times. At one end, the junction sequence differs from germline, possibly due to a read error. In DNA form, the CDR3 reads TGTGCCAGCAGCCAAGATCCTTCAGGCCGTAACTATGGCTACATCTTC. Translating it yields CASSQDPSGRNYGYIF. This chain connects TRBV4-2 to TRBJ1-2; the D is unclear. CDR3 length: 16 amino acids. Germline-derived CDR1 and CDR2 are LGHNA and YNFKEQ.